Detailed here is one T cell receptor (beta chain). No antigen is known for it. This table comes from immunoSEQ multiplex PCR, and its TCRdb copy is limited to in-frame clones, with some not included. Of 2 million to 3 million clones in the sample, more than 80% were seen once. Donors had no recently reported acute infections or vaccinations and were HIV-negative. The record originates from a study of shared clonotypes between healthy human individuals. Study-level findings and limits: Non-shared clonotypes were found to have lower generation probabilities than the clonotypes that were shared by all four of the sorted-subset donors.

The CDR3 extends over 12 amino acids. From germline, CDR1 is SQVTM and CDR2 ANQGSEA. V was trimmed by 5 bases and J by 6 bases, leaving 11 bases between them. This rearrangement joins TRBV29-1 to TRBJ2-1; D ambiguous. This clonotype was sampled from a man younger than 30 in good health. The sequencing sample was made of naive CD4+ T cells sorted from blood. The subset was: CD45RA+ positively selected. The CDR3 DNA reads TGCAGCGTTCGACTCGGTAGCAATGAGCAGTTCTTC. It is translated as CSVRLGSNEQFF.